This entry lists 28 T cell receptor beta chains sequenced from one sample in a study of PD-1 blockade in classical Hodgkin lymphoma. With no exception, relapse followed autologous stem cell transplantation in all patients, and brentuximab vedotin exposure varied. Profiling relied on immunoSEQ multiplex PCR, and the TCRdb table lists in-frame clones only, not all of them. Among about 97,000 clones listed, around 89% were seen once. The material was peripheral blood mononuclear cells (PBMCs), obtained before the second cycle of nivolumab. The receptors were sampled from a human donor with classical Hodgkin lymphoma.

The CDR3 loop is CASSGDSHEKLFF. The CDR3 region has the DNA TGTGCCAGCAGTGGAGACAGCCATGAAAAACTGTTTTTT. The V gene is TRBV2, the J gene TRBJ1-4; weak D call: TRBD1 (5 bases). V lost 4 bases and J 6 bases, leaving 9 bases between the germline ends. Germline CDR1 is SNHLY and CDR2 is FYNNEI. This CDR3 has 13 amino acids.

The chain has TRBV2 and TRBJ2-1, with 14 bases identical to TRBD2. The V segment lost 6 bases and the J segment 8 bases; nucleotides outside the gene matches: 6. CDR3 length: 15 residues. Per the germline V gene, CDR1 is SNHLY and CDR2 is FYNNEI. The CDR3: CASRGTSGGFYEQFF. The CDR3 nucleotides read TGTGCCAGCAGGGGGACTAGCGGGGGATTCTATGAGCAGTTCTTC.

This clone came up a few times. The chain employs TRBV30 and TRBJ1-1; D ambiguous. The CDR3 consists of 12 residues. Germline lookup yields CDR1 GTSNPN and CDR2 SVGIG (reference sequence). The germline V and J ends were trimmed by 1 base and 0 bases, with 3 bases remaining between them. This CDR3 is CAWSGVNTEAFF. The CDR3 coding sequence is TGTGCCTGGAGTGGAGTGAACACTGAAGCTTTCTTT.

CDR3 bases: TGTGCCAGCAGTTCTGGAGGGGGGCAGACCCAGTACTTC. It is translated as CASSSGGGQTQYF. This chain joins TRBV6-5 and TRBJ2-5; D could derive from TRBD1 or TRBD2 (6 bases each). Germline loops: CDR1 MNHEY, CDR2 SVGAGI. Trimming removed 4 bases at V and 6 bases at J, with 12 bases between. The CDR3 totals 13 residues.

The chain joins TRBV7-9 to TRBJ1-2; no firm D call. V lost 6 bases and J 4 bases, leaving 15 bases between the germline ends. Germline lookup yields CDR1 SEHNR and CDR2 FQNEAQ (reference sequence). The CDR3 consists of 14 residues. The CDR3 sequence: CASSDSRGLYGYTF. The CDR3 DNA sequence: TGTGCCAGCAGTGATAGCCGGGGTCTCTATGGCTACACCTTC.

This clone was seen many times. The gene calls are TRBV10-2 and TRBJ1-5, with 8 nucleotides matching TRBD1. CDR1 is WSHSY, CDR2 SAAADI, per germline. The ends lost 5 bases at V and 6 bases at J; junction bases unmatched: 9. CDR3 length: 15 residues. CDR3 sequence: CASSSRGRGSQPQHF. DNA of the CDR3: TGCGCCAGCAGTTCCAGGGGGCGCGGTAGTCAGCCCCAGCATTTT.

The J gene is TRBJ2-5, the V gene TRBV7-7, with a weak D call TRBD2 (6 bases). The CDR3 loop spans 18 amino acids. Trimming cost V 5 bases and J 0 bases, with 22 bases left between them. Germline CDR1 is SSHAT and CDR2 is FNYEAQ (reference sequence). The CDR3 DNA follows: TGTGCCAGCAGCCCGTCCCCCATACGTGGGGGGAACCAAGAGACCCAGTACTTC. This encodes CASSPSPIRGGNQETQYF. Based on the CDR3 plus reference TRBV7-7 and TRBJ2-5, the full variable domain is GAGVSQSPRYKVTKRGQDVTLRCDPISSHATLYWYQQALGQGPEFLTYFNYEAQPDKSGLPSDRFSAERPEGSISTLTIQRTEQRDSAMYRCASSPSPIRGGNQETQYFGPGTRLLVL.

The chain uses TRBV7-2 and TRBJ1-4; a possible D gene is TRBD1 (6 bases). Trimming removed 5 bases from V and 4 bases from J, with 20 bases in between. This CDR3 is built from 17 residues. Germline CDR1 and CDR2: SGHTA and FQGNSA. The CDR3 loop reads CASSPRGGGGYNEKLFF. DNA of the CDR3: TGTGCCAGCAGCCCTCGTGGGGGCGGGGGATATAATGAAAAACTGTTTTTT.

The chain employs TRBV15 and TRBJ2-5; possibly TRBD2 for D (6 bases). Germline V gene data show CDR1 as LNHNV and CDR2 as YYDKDF (reference sequence). This CDR3 is built from 16 residues. Trimming stripped 0 bases from V and 2 bases from J, with 13 bases between. CDR3 nucleotide sequence: TGTGCCACCAGCAGAGATCCGGTAGCGGTACAAGAGACCCAGTACTTC. Its protein product is CATSRDPVAVQETQYF.

V is TRBV9 and J is TRBJ1-5; no reliable D call. The V end lost 4 bases, the J end lost 0 bases, and 8 bases lay between the germline ends. The CDR3 runs to 14 residues. Germline CDR1 and CDR2: SGDLS and YYNGEE. CDR3 protein: CASSQDGSNQPQHF. The CDR3 coding sequence is TGTGCCAGCAGCCAAGACGGTAGCAATCAGCCCCAGCATTTT.

The V gene is TRBV7-2, the J gene TRBJ2-1; 9 bases align to TRBD2. CDR3 size: 16 residues. Germline assignment: CDR1 SGHTA and CDR2 FQGNSA. Trimming cost V 5 bases and J 7 bases; bases outside gene matches: 12. In nucleotides, the CDR3 is TGTGCCAGCAGCACCTATGGCGGGGGGGCATTGAATGAGCAGTTCTTC. Protein product: CASSTYGGGALNEQFF.

This clone was seen a single time. The gene calls are TRBV4-2 and TRBJ2-7; possibly TRBD1 or TRBD2 for D (5 bases each). The CDR3 has 14 residues. V dropped 4 bases and J dropped 3 bases, with 13 bases sitting between them. CDR1 is LGHNA and CDR2 is YNFKEQ in the germline V gene. The CDR3 region is CASSPSGPGYEQYF. The CDR3 bases are TGTGCCAGCAGCCCGTCGGGGCCGGGCTACGAGCAGTACTTC.

This clone was observed once. The V and J genes are TRBV7-8 and TRBJ2-5; D is undetermined. The length of the CDR3 is 10 residues. CDR1 and CDR2 (germline): SGHVS, FQNEAQ. Deletions cut 3 bases from V and 7 bases from J, with 3 bases between. The CDR3 spells CASSLATQYF. CDR3 nucleotide sequence: TGTGCCAGCAGCTTGGCGACCCAGTACTTC.

V and J are TRBV27 and TRBJ1-4, with D uncertain. Per germline, CDR1 MNHEY and CDR2 SMNVEV (reference sequence). V lost 6 bases and J lost 7, with 15 bases in between. The length of the CDR3 is 14 residues. CDR3 amino acids: CASRVGSGVEKLFF. CDR3 nucleotide sequence: TGTGCCAGCAGGGTGGGGAGCGGTGTTGAAAAACTGTTTTTT.

This rearrangement joins TRBV30 to TRBJ1-3, with D uncertain. The V and J ends lost 5 bases and 8 bases respectively, with 13 bases between them. Germline CDR1 reads GTSNPN; CDR2 reads SVGIG (reference sequence). The CDR3 has 12 residues. In DNA, the CDR3 is TGTGCCTGGGACGGCCGGGCGGACACCATATATTTT. Translated, it gives CAWDGRADTIYF.

This chain links TRBV11-2 with TRBJ2-7, with a possible D match to TRBD1 (6 bases). CDR1 SGHAT and CDR2 FQNNGV come from the germline V gene. The CDR3 runs 14 residues. Deletions cut 1 base from V and 6 bases from J, with 13 bases between. CDR3 nucleotides: TGTGCCAGCAGCTTAGCTCCCACAGGGTCCGAGCAGTACTTC. As protein: CASSLAPTGSEQYF.

This clone was seen only a few times. DNA for the CDR3: TGTGCCAGCAGCCCCCCGCAAATTAGACCCCTCCACTTT. This gives the protein CASSPPQIRPLHF. The chain carries TRBV7-8 and TRBJ1-6, with no clear D. Trimming cost V 5 bases and J 12 bases, with 14 bases left between them. This CDR3 has 13 residues. The V gene's germline CDR1 is SGHVS and CDR2 FQNEAQ.

V is TRBV7-2 and J is TRBJ1-3; 7 bases fit TRBD1. The junction had 9 bases not matched to a gene; V was cut back by 5 bases and J by 2 bases. Germline V gives CDR1 SGHTA, CDR2 FQGNSA. The CDR3 covers 16 residues. The CDR3 bases are TGTGCCAGCAGCGACGGGGCAGGGGGAACTGGAAACACCATATATTTT. It is translated as CASSDGAGGTGNTIYF.

The chain carries TRBV30 and TRBJ2-1, with D tentatively TRBD1 or TRBD2 (5 bases each). CDR3 length: 12 residues. Between the trimmed V and J ends, which lost 2 bases and 8 bases, there was a span of 10 bases. CDR1 and CDR2 (germline): GTSNPN, SVGIG (reference sequence). The CDR3 reads CAWSITGHEQFF. The CDR3 nucleotides are TGTGCCTGGAGTATCACGGGGCATGAGCAGTTCTTC.

The rearrangement links TRBV6-5 to TRBJ1-2; D perhaps matches TRBD1 (6 bases). The CDR3 covers 15 residues. V lost 5 bases to trimming and J lost 4 bases, with 17 bases between them. Germline values: CDR1 MNHEY, CDR2 SVGAGI. The CDR3 spells CASSGGRSLTYGYTF. The DNA of the CDR3 is TGTGCCAGCAGTGGGGGCAGGTCTCTTACCTATGGCTACACCTTC.

This chain uses TRBV7-2 with TRBJ2-2, with D possibly being TRBD1 (5 bases). Germline CDR1 and CDR2: SGHTA and FQGNSA. The CDR3 is 17 residues long. Trimming shortened V by 0 bases and J by 4 bases, and 15 bases separated the two germline ends. CDR3 loop: CASSLAIRQGPTGELFF. The DNA for the CDR3 is TGTGCCAGCAGCTTAGCGATTAGGCAGGGCCCCACCGGGGAGCTGTTTTTT.

The J gene is TRBJ1-2, the V gene TRBV7-2; D possibly corresponds to TRBD1 (6 bases). V was trimmed by 5 bases and J by 0 bases, leaving 13 bases between them. This CDR3 has 15 residues. Germline V gives CDR1 SGHTA, CDR2 FQGNSA. CDR3 nucleotides: TGTGCCAGCAGCGCTCTTGCAGGGGCTAACTATGGCTACACCTTC. Its translation: CASSALAGANYGYTF.

A single count supports this clone. J is TRBJ2-5 and V is TRBV19, with D possibly being TRBD2 (5 bases). CDR1 is LNHDA, CDR2 SQIVND, per germline (reference sequence). Trimming left V 3 bases short and J 2 bases short, with 13 bases between. This CDR3 has 15 residues. The CDR3 loop is CASSMMGVAQETQYF. The CDR3 nucleotides read TGTGCCAGTAGTATGATGGGAGTTGCGCAAGAGACCCAGTACTTC. The whole variable domain, filled in from reference TRBV19 and TRBJ2-5, reads DGGITQSPKYLFRKEGQNVTLSCEQNLNHDAMYWYRQDPGQGLRLIYYSQIVNDFQKGDIAEGYSVSREKKESFPLTVTSAQKNPTAFYLCASSMMGVAQETQYFGPGTRLLVL.

The V gene is TRBV30, the J gene TRBJ2-3; no firm D call. Trimming cost V 4 bases and J 0 bases, with 11 bases left between them. Germline assignment: CDR1 GTSNPN and CDR2 SVGIG (reference sequence). CDR3 length: 14 residues. CDR3 nucleotide sequence: TGTGCCTGGACGGCGGTCACTAGCACAGATACGCAGTATTTT. Translated, it gives CAWTAVTSTDTQYF.

This sequence joins TRBV5-1 and TRBJ2-1, with TRBD1 matching over 9 bases. This CDR3 contains 15 residues. Germline V gene lookup returns CDR1 SGHRS and CDR2 YFSETQ. After removal of 0 bases from V and 6 bases from J, the junction contained 4 bases not matched to a gene. CDR3 nucleotide sequence: TGCGCCAGCAGCTTGGACAGGGGGCATGGCAATGAGCAGTTCTTC. Amino acid sequence: CASSLDRGHGNEQFF. Supplemented by reference TRBV5-1 and TRBJ2-1, the full variable domain reads KAGVTQTPRYLIKTRGQQVTLSCSPISGHRSVSWYQQTPGQGLQFLFEYFSETQRNKGNFPGRFSGRQFSNSRSEMNVSTLELGDSALYLCASSLDRGHGNEQFFGPGTRLTVL.

V is TRBV6-5 and J is TRBJ1-1; D is unresolved. Between the trimmed V and J ends, which lost 2 bases and 1 base, there was a span of 8 bases. Germline V gene data show CDR1 as MNHEY and CDR2 as SVGAGI. The CDR3 consists of 14 residues. CDR3 in amino acids: CASSYRTGNTEAFF. DNA of the CDR3: TGTGCCAGCAGTTACCGGACTGGGAACACTGAAGCTTTCTTT.

V and J are TRBV7-6 and TRBJ2-2, with 9 bases that match TRBD1. This CDR3 spans 16 amino acids. Per the germline V gene, CDR1 is SGHVS and CDR2 is FNYEAQ. V was pared by 2 bases and J by 7 bases, with 8 bases of the junction left unmatched. CDR3 region: CASSLPQGQGVGELFF. The CDR3 coding sequence is TGTGCCAGCAGCTTACCACAGGGACAGGGTGTCGGGGAGCTGTTTTTT.

This chain links TRBV11-3 with TRBJ2-5; 7 nucleotides align to TRBD2. Germline trimming cut 1 base from V and 5 bases from J; bases unmatched to any gene: 1. This CDR3 spans 13 amino acids. Germline lookup yields CDR1 SGHNT and CDR2 YENEEA. The CDR3 region is CASSLAGRETQYF. The DNA for the CDR3 is TGTGCCAGCAGCTTAGCCGGGAGGGAGACCCAGTACTTC.